Given below is one T cell receptor beta chain in context. Its antigen is not identified. The V and J ends lost 9 bases and 0 bases respectively, with 21 bases between them. Germline V gene data show CDR1 as MDHEN and CDR2 as SYDVKM. The CDR3 is made up of 17 amino acids. These data originate in a study of shared clonotypes between healthy human individuals. As for the study in general: Each donor's CD4 naive and CD4 memory cells filled three plates apiece, CD8 naive two, and CD8 memory one. Study-level results: Rarefaction exposed incomplete sorted-subset sequencing despite large depth. Several donors held approximately 4.6% of naive CD4 clonotypes in common.

The data were produced by immunoSEQ multiplex PCR, yet TCRdb's version contains in-frame clones alone and is incomplete. The sample lists about 2.5 million clones, 85% to 95% occurring once. The origin of this receptor is a man aged 18 to 35 in good health. Some clones in this sample may be carry-over from other donors' samples. This chain links TRBV28 with TRBJ1-3; D gene unclear. The specimen was naive CD4+ T cells from PBMCs. Subset described: CD45RA+ positively selected. CDR3 in DNA: TGTGCCAGTTGGGGTGTGGGAAGCCGGCCCTCTGGAAACACCATATATTTT. This encodes CASWGVGSRPSGNTIYF.